The following is a TCR beta chain sequence with its context. Its specificity is unknown. The data originate from a study of cytomegalovirus exposure and HLA in healthy donors. Study conclusions and caveats: HLA allele associations emerged for around 15,000 TCR beta sequences in a later analysis, at 0.05 false discovery rate. As a later analysis revealed, the rate of TCR association differed by HLA locus, with DRB1 most and HLA-C fewest. Across donors, sequencing depth was assumed by presence/absence analyses to be roughly uniform. A later analysis found that most CMV-associated TCR beta chains appeared HLA-restricted.

Germline V gene lookup returns CDR1 LNHDA and CDR2 SQIVND (reference sequence). Trimming removed 7 bases from V and 1 base from J, with 13 bases in between. This CDR3 spans 14 amino acids. The PCR contained 60 Vbeta and 13 Jbeta primers. TCRdb's copy holds only in-frame clones and misses some; the assay was immunoSEQ multiplex PCR. The table gives fewer than 100,000 clones; the top ten clones make up approximately 0.58% of it. This chain links TRBV19 with TRBJ1-1; tentative D call: TRBD1 (6 bases). The TCR originated in a man aged 50 or older in good health and CMV-seronegative. The sequenced sample consisted of PBMCs. The CDR3 region is CASTAQGTNTEAFF. The CDR3 bases are TGTGCCAGTACCGCACAGGGTACGAACACTGAAGCTTTCTTT.